This TCR beta chain originates from a study of blood T cell repertoires in COVID-19. TCRdb keeps only in-frame clones here, not all; method: immunoSEQ multiplex PCR. Of about 100,000 clones detected, 70% to 90% appear once; the ten largest clones hold 1.5% to 2%. This clone has a single count. The sample was peripheral blood. This sequence originates from a man at least 80 years old with acute or convalescent COVID-19.

Here the CDR3 reads CASSLNLAEGDTQYF. The CDR3 DNA reads TGTGCCAGCAGCCTTAATCTAGCGGAGGGGGATACGCAGTATTTT. The chain has TRBV7-2 and TRBJ2-3; 7 positions match TRBD2. J was trimmed by 6 bases and V by 5 bases; bases with no gene match: 11. Germline V lookup: CDR1 SGHTA, CDR2 FQGNSA. This CDR3 has 15 amino acids.